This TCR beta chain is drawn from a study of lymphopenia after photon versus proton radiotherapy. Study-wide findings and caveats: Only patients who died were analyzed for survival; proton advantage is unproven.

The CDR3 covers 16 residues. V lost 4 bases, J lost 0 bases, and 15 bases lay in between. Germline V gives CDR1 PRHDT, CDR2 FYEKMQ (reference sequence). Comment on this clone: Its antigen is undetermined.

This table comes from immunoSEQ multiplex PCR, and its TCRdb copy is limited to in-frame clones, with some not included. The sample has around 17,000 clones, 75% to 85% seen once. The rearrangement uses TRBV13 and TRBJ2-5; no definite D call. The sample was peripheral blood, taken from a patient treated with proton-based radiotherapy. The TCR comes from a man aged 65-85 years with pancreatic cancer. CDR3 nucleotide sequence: TGTGCCAGCAGCTACCATGGGGTCGTCAACCAAGAGACCCAGTACTTC. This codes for CASSYHGVVNQETQYF. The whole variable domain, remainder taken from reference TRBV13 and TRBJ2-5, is AAGVIQSPRHLIKEKRETATLKCYPIPRHDTVYWYQQGPGQDPQFLISFYEKMQSDKGSIPDRFSAQQFSDYHSELNMSSLELGDSALYFCASSYHGVVNQETQYFGPGTRLLVL.